These T cell receptor beta chains were read from a single sample in a study of blood T cell repertoires in COVID-19. Only in-frame clones appear in the TCRdb table, and some are missing; sequencing was by immunoSEQ multiplex PCR. The table has 150,000 to 200,000 clones, over 75% seen once. The sample was PBMCs or T cells enriched from blood (not recorded which). The source is a woman younger than 35 who had recovered from COVID-19. Each CDR3 is given with its conserved first and last residue. The D gene is left open where the match is weak. Clone size is stated in some rows and not others, as once, few, many or a class when expanded.

>TRBJ1-5|TRBV27|.|.
CASSLSLSNQPQHF
TGTGCCAGCAGTTTGTCCCTAAGCAATCAGCCCCAGCATTTT
>TRBJ2-3|TRBV27|TRBD1|.
CASTWTGATDTQYF
TGTGCCAGCACCTGGACAGGGGCAACAGATACGCAGTATTTT
>TRBJ1-4|TRBV6-5|.|.
CASTISATNEKLFF
TGTGCCAGCACTATAAGTGCAACTAATGAAAAACTGTTTTTT
>TRBJ2-1|TRBV2|.|.
CASGRGYNEQFF
TGTGCCAGCGGGAGAGGCTACAATGAGCAGTTCTTC
>TRBJ2-3|TRBV11-2|.|.
CASRWAGSTDTQYF
TGTGCCAGCAGGTGGGCGGGGAGCACAGATACGCAGTATTTT
>TRBJ2-7|TRBV7-6|TRBD2|.
CASSRGAGGGYEQYF
TGTGCCAGCAGCCGCGGGGCGGGGGGCGGTTACGAGCAGTACTTC
>TRBJ1-4|TRBV14|TRBD1|.
CASSLQGASNEKLFF
TGTGCCAGCAGCCTACAGGGGGCATCTAATGAAAAACTGTTTTTT
>TRBJ2-7|TRBV7-2|.|.
CASSLGRTLSSYEQYF
TGTGCCAGCAGCTTAGGCCGGACACTAAGCTCCTACGAGCAGTACTTC
>TRBJ1-1|TRBV18|TRBD1|.
CASDTTGGTEAFF
TGTGCCAGCGATACCACAGGGGGTACTGAAGCTTTCTTT
>TRBJ2-7|TRBV28|TRBD1|.
CASSLHLLGTGNYEQYF
TGTGCCAGCAGTCTCCACCTCCTCGGGACAGGAAACTACGAGCAGTACTTC
>TRBJ2-2|TRBV10-3|TRBD1|.
CAISGDRGDTGELFF
TGTGCCATCAGTGGGGACAGGGGAGACACCGGGGAGCTGTTTTTT
>TRBJ1-4|TRBV4-1|.|.
CASSQPWTDLNEKLFF
TGCGCCAGCAGCCAACCTTGGACAGACCTTAATGAAAAACTGTTTTTT
>TRBJ1-5|TRBV7-2|.|.
CASSLEGVGVSQPQHF
TGTGCCAGCAGCTTAGAGGGGGTAGGGGTGAGTCAGCCCCAGCATTTT
>TRBJ1-2|TRBV28|.|.
CASMERGGYYGYTF
TGTGCCAGCATGGAGCGGGGGGGTTACTATGGCTACACCTTC
>TRBJ2-7|TRBV28|TRBD2|.
CASSLGTSGRGEQYF
TGTGCCAGCAGTTTAGGGACTAGCGGGAGGGGCGAGCAGTACTTC
>TRBJ2-3|TRBV30|TRBD2|.
CAWSVGREATDTQYF
TGTGCCTGGAGTGTCGGACGGGAGGCCACAGATACGCAGTATTTT
>TRBJ1-6|TRBV27|TRBD1|.
CASSAQGHYNSPLHF
TGTGCCAGCAGCGCACAGGGGCACTATAATTCACCCCTCCACTTT
>TRBJ2-5|TRBV29-1|TRBD2|.
CSVSGGNQETQYF
TGCAGCGTTAGCGGGGGGAATCAAGAGACCCAGTACTTC
>TRBJ1-6|TRBV6-5|TRBD1|.
CASSYSWGQSNSPLHF
TGTGCCAGCAGTTACTCGTGGGGACAGTCCAATTCACCCCTCCACTTT
>TRBJ1-4|TRBV5-4|.|.
CASSLGPEAELFF
TGTGCCAGCAGCTTGGGCCCGGAAGCGGAACTGTTTTTT
>TRBJ1-1|TRBV12-3/TRBV12-4|.|.
CASSLGWQAFF
TGTGCCAGCAGTCTAGGTTGGCAAGCTTTCTTT
>TRBJ2-1|TRBV11-3|.|.
CASSLRGSDNEQFF
TGTGCCAGCAGCTTAAGGGGTTCGGACAATGAGCAGTTCTTC
>TRBJ2-7|TRBV4-2|.|.
CASSQDLKPSYEQYF
TGTGCCAGCAGCCAAGATTTGAAGCCTTCCTACGAGCAGTACTTC
>TRBJ2-5|TRBV3-1/TRBV3-2|TRBD2|.
CASSQVAGAETQYF
TGTGCCAGCAGCCAAGTAGCGGGAGCAGAGACCCAGTACTTC
>TRBJ2-3|TRBV3-1/TRBV3-2|TRBD2|.
CASSQVAGGKYF
TGTGCCAGCAGCCAAGTCGCGGGGGGTAAATATTTT
>TRBJ2-3|TRBV19|.|.
CASSILSLGSGTDTQYF
TGTGCCAGTAGTATTCTGTCGTTGGGCTCTGGCACAGATACGCAGTATTTT
>TRBJ1-1|TRBV7-9|.|.
CASSLDRIGGAFF
TGTGCCAGCAGCTTGGACAGAATCGGTGGAGCTTTCTTT
>TRBJ1-4|TRBV6-5|TRBD1|.
CASSSGQGREKLFF
TGTGCCAGCAGTTCGGGACAGGGTCGCGAAAAACTGTTTTTT
>TRBJ2-5|TRBV28|TRBD2|.
CASSLRGGFETQYF
TGTGCCAGCAGTTTAAGGGGAGGGTTTGAGACCCAGTACTTC
>TRBJ1-2|TRBV6-5|TRBD1|.
CASRSGGNYGYTF
TGTGCCAGCAGGTCAGGGGGGAACTATGGCTACACCTTC
>TRBJ2-7|TRBV9|.|.
CASSAWDTTYEQYF
TGTGCCAGCAGCGCCTGGGACACCACCTACGAGCAGTACTTC
>TRBJ1-2|TRBV7-9|.|.
CASSLMTDTNYGYTF
TGTGCCAGCAGCTTAATGACAGATACTAACTATGGCTACACCTTC
>TRBJ1-6|TRBV24-1|TRBD1|once
CATSDPGQGRSPLHF
TGTGCCACCAGTGATCCCGGACAGGGACGCTCACCCCTCCACTTT
>TRBJ2-2|TRBV6-5|TRBD2|.
CASSYSWAGVGELFF
TGTGCCAGCAGTTACTCTTGGGCGGGAGTCGGGGAGCTGTTTTTT
>TRBJ1-1|TRBV2|.|once
CASSELFGGVKTFF
TGTGCCAGCAGTGAGTTGTTTGGGGGGGTTAAAACTTTCTTT
>TRBJ2-3|TRBV5-1|.|.
CASRYVQASDTQYF
TGCGCCAGCCGATACGTGCAGGCCTCAGATACGCAGTATTTT
>TRBJ2-1|TRBV2|TRBD2|once
CASSEVRPAGGRNEQFF
TGTGCCAGCAGTGAAGTGCGGCCAGCGGGAGGTCGCAATGAGCAGTTCTTC
>TRBJ2-5|TRBV27|.|.
CATASGLRGTQYF
TGTGCCACCGCTAGCGGCCTCAGGGGGACCCAGTACTTC
>TRBJ2-7|TRBV10-3|TRBD1|.
CAISETRDSYEQYF
TGTGCCATCAGTGAGACCCGGGACAGCTACGAGCAGTACTTC
>TRBJ1-4|TRBV15|.|.
CATSRDWRLMFF
TGTGCCACCAGCAGAGATTGGAGGTTGATGTTTTTT
>TRBJ2-2|TRBV27|.|.
CASRGAGASNTGELFF
TGTGCCAGCCGGGGCGCGGGGGCCTCGAACACCGGGGAGCTGTTTTTT
>TRBJ1-5|TRBV28|TRBD1|.
CASTLRDRGRQQPQHF
TGTGCCAGCACCTTGAGGGACAGGGGGCGGCAACAGCCCCAGCATTTT
>TRBJ1-6|TRBV25-1|.|once
CASSDWGSSYNSPLHF
TGTGCCAGCAGTGACTGGGGCAGCTCCTATAATTCACCCCTCCACTTT
>TRBJ2-3|TRBV11-3|.|many
CASSFGGDADTQYF
TGTGCCAGCAGCTTTGGAGGGGACGCAGATACGCAGTATTTT
>TRBJ1-2|TRBV5-6|.|.
CASSWKTVPYGYTF
TGTGCCAGCAGCTGGAAGACAGTCCCGTATGGCTACACCTTC
>TRBJ2-7|TRBV19|TRBD1|.
CASSITGGYEQYF
TGTGCCAGTAGTATAACAGGGGGCTACGAGCAGTACTTC
>TRBJ1-4|TRBV7-9|TRBD1|.
CASSLTGAPTNEKLFF
TGTGCCAGCAGCCTAACAGGGGCCCCAACTAATGAAAAACTGTTTTTT
>TRBJ1-5|TRBV20-1|.|once
CSASRAGAQPQHF
TGCAGTGCTAGTCGGGCAGGGGCCCAGCCCCAGCATTTT